The T cell receptor delta chain under discussion was sequenced for a study of gamma-delta T cells after stem cell transplantation. The V gene lost 8 bases and the J gene lost 0 bases, with 34 bases spanning the gap. The CDR3 covers 21 residues. Germline V gene lookup returns CDR1 TSWWSYY and CDR2 QGS. TCRdb re-called clones from the RT-PCR reads using CATT. There are about 4,500 delta-chain clones in the sample; about 15% occur only once, and 4.8% lies in the top ten. This clone has more than one count but fewer than ten. The sample taken for sequencing was gamma-delta T cells. The source of this sequence is a human donor. It is not recorded whose cells these are; they may come from a transplant donor. V and J are TRDV1 and TRDJ1, with D tentatively TRDD3 (6 bases). DNA of the CDR3: TGTGCTCTTTACTACGTTGCTGGGGCCATCGGACTTTACGGGTACACCGATAAACTCATCTTT. It specifies CALYYVAGAIGLYGYTDKLIF.